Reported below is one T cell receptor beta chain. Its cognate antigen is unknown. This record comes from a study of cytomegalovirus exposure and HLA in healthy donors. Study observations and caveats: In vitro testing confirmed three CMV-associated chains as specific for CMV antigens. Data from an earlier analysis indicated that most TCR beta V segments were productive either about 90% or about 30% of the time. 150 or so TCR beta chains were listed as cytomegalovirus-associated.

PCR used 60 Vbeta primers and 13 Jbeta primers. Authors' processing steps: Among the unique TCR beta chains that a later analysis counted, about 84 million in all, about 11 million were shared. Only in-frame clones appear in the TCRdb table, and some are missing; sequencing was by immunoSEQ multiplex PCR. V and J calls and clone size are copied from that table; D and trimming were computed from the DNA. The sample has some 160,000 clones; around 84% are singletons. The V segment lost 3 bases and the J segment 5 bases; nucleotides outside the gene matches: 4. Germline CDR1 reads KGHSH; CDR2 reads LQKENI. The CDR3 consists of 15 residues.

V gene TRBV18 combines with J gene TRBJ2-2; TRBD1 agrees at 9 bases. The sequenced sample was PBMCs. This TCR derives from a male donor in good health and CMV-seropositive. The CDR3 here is CASSPRQGETGELFF. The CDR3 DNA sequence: TGTGCCAGCTCACCGAGACAGGGGGAAACCGGGGAGCTGTTTTTT.